This entry describes one T cell receptor beta chain. It has no known antigen specificity. No base-level quality is on record; no much larger clone is a single base apart. These data originate in a study of cytomegalovirus exposure and HLA in healthy donors (dated by TCRdb to 2016 to 2017). As for the study more broadly: An earlier analysis of under 600 of the donors reported about 290 Gb of sequence data and 100 million to 140 million unique TCR beta sequences from roughly 200 million T cells. Approximately 330 gigabases of sequencing data and around 80 million unique TCR sequences made up an early release that covered nearly 650 HLA-typed donors. Of the 300 to 500 genotyped donors, 81% were placed in the genetic ancestry cluster associated with self-reported Caucasian donors. The study aimed to test whether cataloging public T cell receptors could reveal signatures of past pathogen exposure. Using immunosequencing, the study profiled T cell repertoires from 500 to 800 subjects and related those repertoires to cytomegalovirus serostatus. In addition to the first cohort of about 650 subjects, a separate validation cohort of approximately 120 different subjects was used. The study combined high-throughput TCR immunosequencing, statistical association of individual TCRs with disease status, and machine learning to predict cytomegalovirus infection status. To study patterns of TCR occurrence, a later analysis re-analyzed previously published TCR beta repertoires from several hundred donors and added high-resolution HLA genotyping. In the later analysis, no new phenotypic data were used to find candidate immune exposures; instead, reliance was placed on TCR beta sequences and their occurrence across donors. An earlier analysis of 587 of the donors used high-throughput TCR beta sequencing to judge whether each TCR beta V gene segment behaved as functional or pseudogenic. Alongside the repertoire data, information on donor age, sex, ethnicity and CMV serostatus was compiled. Genome-wide SNP genotypes for about three fifths of the roughly 670 donors were used in a later genetic analysis, which treated that subset as a discovery cohort. All discovery cohort repertoires had been generated using a single sequencing platform. Both class I and class II loci were covered by HLA typing, at four-digit resolution. Typing coverage varied by locus: roughly 629-630 donors for A, B, C, DRB1 and DQB1; more than 500 for DQA1; over 600 for DPA1; 450 to 480 for DPB1. Four or five DR-DQ haplotypes were handled as single units for association and clustering because linkage in the cohort was strong. Among 398 genotyped donors of the cohort, an average of approximately 240,000 unique TCR beta nucleotide sequences were sequenced per donor, roughly 20% of them non-productive.

Libraries were prepared through the immunoSEQ multiplex PCR assay. For the multiplex PCR, a mixture combining 60 forward primers for TCR Vbeta segments and 13 reverse primers for TCR Jbeta segments was used. Amplification of the CDR3 region of rearranged TCR beta genes was performed with a multiplex PCR assay on genomic DNA. The amplified TCR beta libraries were sequenced on the Illumina HiSeq System as 87-base-pair reads. Per the source publication's procedure: Across the roughly 640 repertoires, a later analysis counted approximately 75 million unique TCR beta chains, approximately 10 million of which were shared by at least two donors. Raw reads were error-corrected and collapsed into unique sequences by a nearest-neighbor algorithm in which closely related sequences were merged to remove PCR and sequencing errors. Alignment of CDR3 sequences to IMGT reference sequences was used to assign V, D and J gene segments. For a sequence to be retained, a match of at least six nucleotides was required to both a V gene segment and a J gene segment. Rearrangements were called productive when the CDR3 lacked stop codons and stayed in frame with V and J; all others were non-productive. CDR3 was defined by IMGT convention, running from the second conserved V-encoded cysteine to the conserved J-encoded phenylalanine. Sequences without an unambiguous match to a single V gene segment were excluded from the earlier analysis of about 630 of the donors. An earlier analysis of a few hundred of the donors called V segments functional above 56.7% productive rearrangements and segregating when the between-donor standard deviation exceeded 5%. To diagnose cytomegalovirus status from the catalog of TCR beta chain sequences, a statistical classification framework was built. In a later analysis, V and J genes were assigned by comparing TCR nucleotide sequences against IMGT/GENE-DB human TR gene sequences. The TCRdist pipeline was used in a later analysis to assign CDR3 sequences and most-parsimonious VDJ recombination scenarios. In a later analysis, every TCR beta chain was defined by the combination of its CDR3 amino acid sequence and its V-gene family, and reads without a unique V-gene family were dropped. To address suspected cross-contamination and a sequencing artifact, a later analysis removed roughly 640 highly shared, low-generation-probability nucleotide sequences. A later analysis calculated a clonal expansion index for each public chain from normalized within-repertoire ranks of inferred template counts. In a later analysis, generation probabilities were computed using a VDJ recombination model fitted to out-of-frame rearrangements, and the results were checked against IGoR. In a later analysis, TCR-TCR, TCR-HLA and TCR-CMV co-occurrence was scored with hypergeometric tests, and a repertoire-size bias correction was applied to TCR pairs. A later analysis estimated false discovery rates by permuting HLA or CMV assignments 20 times. In a later analysis, co-occurring TCRs were grouped using DBSCAN, with TCRdist sequence similarity added in when clustering inside HLA-allele-positive subsets. For co-occurrence clustering, repertoires with fewer than 30,000 or more than 120,000 public chains were excluded, along with 4 to 6 repertoires with anomalous nucleotide sharing. Held by TCRdb, this immuneACCESS table contains in-frame sequences only and omits some clones. Under half of the omission traces to an unresolved V gene where checked; the cause of the rest is unknown. That table furnishes V, J and clone size, whereas the DNA furnished D and trimming. The sample yields approximately 170,000 clones; roughly 80% were counted once. The ten most abundant clones make up approximately 2.4% of the sample.

The cohort comprised some 680 healthy bone marrow donors. Cohort members were all nominally healthy when sampled, although unrecorded immune exposures were likely present. The donor tested CMV seronegative, placing the donor among the 350 to 400 seronegative members of the cohort. Each donor provided a peripheral blood sample, and peripheral blood mononuclear cells were used for TCR beta sequencing. Genomic DNA was extracted from the blood cell samples with the Qiagen DNeasy Blood Extraction Kit. Overall study results and their limits: A later analysis reported that several top co-occurrence clusters appeared linked to parvovirus B19, influenza, CMV and Epstein-Barr virus. In an earlier analysis of over 550 of the donors, most TCR beta V segments were observed in productive rearrangements about 87% or about 30% of the time, broadly matching IMGT annotations. The presence/absence analyses assumed that sequencing depth was roughly uniform across donors, and that assumption may not be true. Compared with equally common non-associated chains, HLA-associated TCR beta chains in a later analysis were more clonally expanded and had lower generation probabilities. Because some donors lacked HLA typing at each locus, the association tests relied only on the typed subset. Correlated functional status among segregating V segments might be attributable to linkage disequilibrium, but an unknown experimental factor could not be ruled out. Most TCR sequences were seen in very few donors, while some public TCRs were found in many individuals. According to a later analysis, TCR association rates differed among HLA loci, with DRB1 alleles showing the most associated TCRs and HLA-C alleles showing the fewest. A cluster of highly shared sequence variants was judged likely to represent a technical artifact of the sequencing pipeline. An association between a missense DCLRE1C variant and V-gene and J-gene trimming of TCR beta chains was found in a later genetic analysis and replicated in an independent cohort. The classifier was reported to diagnose cytomegalovirus status with high specificity and sensitivity in both the original cohort and the validation cohort. A later analysis found that most CMV-associated TCR beta chains appeared HLA-restricted, with HLA associations seemingly driven largely by CMV exposure. Compared with the 666-donor mean, donors in an Asian-associated ancestry cluster had fewer N-insertions in productive TCRs, according to a later genetic analysis. The cohort was sequenced for TCR beta chains only, and without alpha or paired-chain data the features that could be detected were limited. Because counts were too low, about 18 rarely observed V segments, including chromosome 9 orphons, were excluded from the earlier analysis of 500 to 700 of the donors. CMV serostatus was the only immune exposure information available for the cohort. A further reported finding was that TCR beta sequences accurately predicted the HLA-A and HLA-B alleles for most subjects in the first cohort. The authors suggested that the approach could potentially be generalized to other disease states and immunological phenotypes. Strong co-occurrence of HLA alleles, especially DR and DQ, made assigning TCR associations to individual alleles difficult. At a false discovery rate of 0.05, a later analysis linked about 16,000 TCR beta sequences to specific HLA alleles. Three of the identified cytomegalovirus-associated TCR beta chains were confirmed in vitro to be specific for cytomegalovirus antigens. A total of around 150 TCR beta chains were listed by the study as associated with cytomegalovirus.

Sequencing was performed on PBMCs. The clonotype was recovered from a male donor in good health and CMV-seronegative.

The DNA reads as follows: TGTGCCAGCAGCGTAGCTAGCGGGGGGGCCGGTGAGCAGTTCTTC. Its product reads: CASSVASGGAGEQFF. The chain uses TRBV7-3 and TRBJ2-1; a stretch of 12 junction bases matches TRBD2. Sequences SGHTA (CDR1) and FQGTGA (CDR2) are obtained from the germline V gene. The CDR3, from cysteine to phenylalanine, totals 15 residues. Of the read, only the CDR3 DNA is kept; its 45 bases are in frame from base 1. V lost 5 bases and J lost 9 bases, and the count of bases not matched to a germline gene is 8.